This is a list of T cell receptor beta chains from one sample in a study of T cells in Graves' hyperthyroidism and ophthalmopathy. TCRdb redid the calling of the multiplex PCR reads with MiXCR, one entry per CDR3 protein. This table has about 660,000 distinct CDR3 sequences, just under 45% appearing once. Sequenced material: peripheral blood or thyroid tissue (not recorded which). Source of these receptors: an adult man with Graves' disease, either hyperthyroidism or ophthalmopathy (not recorded which). Both conserved end residues are part of each CDR3. The order of the fields is D gene, V gene, J gene, clone size, CDR3 DNA, CDR3 protein. The D gene is left open where the match is weak. Some rows mark clone size as missing; the rest say once, few, many or name a class of expanded clone.

TRBD1	TRBV29-1	TRBJ1-2	NA	TGCAGCACTGGGCCGTTAGGGGGCTTGTATGGCTACACCTTC	CSTGPLGGLYGYTF
NA	TRBV2	TRBJ1-1	NA	TGTGCCAGCAGCTTATTCTCTTCCGGCGATGAAGCTTTCTTT	CASSLFSSGDEAFF
NA	TRBV20-1	TRBJ1-6	few	TGCAGTGCAGGGGAGGGTCAGGGGATCCACTTT	CSAGEGQGIHF
NA	TRBV29-1	TRBJ1-3	NA	TGCAGCGTTGACAACCGTCTGGGACTCGGGAACACCATATATTTT	CSVDNRLGLGNTIYF
NA	TRBV9	TRBJ1-2	NA	TGTGCCAGCAGCTTAGCCGGCCGCCCAGAGACCCAGTACTATGGCTACACCTTC	CASSLAGRPETQYYGYTF
NA	TRBV12-3/TRBV12-4	TRBJ1-2	NA	TGTGCCAGCAGTTTAGATCAGGCCTCCTATGGCTACACCTTC	CASSLDQASYGYTF
NA	TRBV2	TRBJ1-4	many	TGTGCCAGCAGGGATAATGAAAAACTGTTTTTT	CASRDNEKLFF
TRBD1	TRBV15	TRBJ2-7	NA	TGTGCCACCGGGACAGGGGGAAAATCTTACGAGCAGTACTTC	CATGTGGKSYEQYF
NA	TRBV15	TRBJ1-3	many	TGTGCCACCAGCAGAGAGCAGGGTGACGGAAACACCATATATTTT	CATSREQGDGNTIYF
NA	TRBV20-1	TRBJ2-2	few	TGCAGTGCTAGGGGGGGGAACACCGGGGAGCTGTTTTTT	CSARGGNTGELFF
NA	TRBV5-1	TRBJ2-7	NA	TGCGCCAGCAGCTTGGGCGCAGGGATCGACGAGCAGTACTTC	CASSLGAGIDEQYF
TRBD1	TRBV20-1	TRBJ1-4	NA	TGCAGTGCCCCGGGACAGGCTTCAACTAATGAAAAACTGTTTTTT	CSAPGQASTNEKLFF
TRBD1	TRBV12-3/TRBV12-4	TRBJ1-5	many	TGTGCCAGCAATACAGGGGGAGGTCAGCCCCAGCATTTT	CASNTGGGQPQHF
NA	TRBV2	TRBJ2-5	NA	TGTGCCAGCACGGGACAGGCGGGGGAAGAGACCCAGTACTTC	CASTGQAGEETQYF
TRBD1	TRBV10-3	TRBJ1-2	many	TGTGCCATCAGTGAGTCCAGACAGGGTGGTGGCTACACCTTC	CAISESRQGGGYTF
TRBD1	TRBV29-1	TRBJ1-2	NA	TGCAGCGTTGCATCACAGGGGAGGGACAGCGCCTGGACCTTC	CSVASQGRDSAWTF
NA	TRBV19	TRBJ1-5	NA	TGTGCCAGTAGTATAGAACGATATAGCAATCAGCCCCAGCATTTT	CASSIERYSNQPQHF
NA	TRBV7-3	TRBJ1-1	few	TGTGCCAGCAGCTCGGGCCCGACAGTGAACACTGAAGCTTTCTTT	CASSSGPTVNTEAFF
TRBD2	TRBV12-3/TRBV12-4	TRBJ2-7	many	TGTGCCAGCAGTTTCGGGACTAACGAGCAGTACTTC	CASSFGTNEQYF
TRBD1	TRBV7-8	TRBJ1-4	many	TGTGCCAGCAGCTTTAACAGGGGCGGAGAAAAACTGTTTTTT	CASSFNRGGEKLFF
NA	TRBV7-3	TRBJ2-5	NA	TGTGCCAGCAGCACGGGACTTCTAACGCATCAAGAGACCCAGTACTTC	CASSTGLLTHQETQYF
NA	TRBV7-2	TRBJ1-6	NA	TGTGCCAGCAGCCGTACCGGGACTACCTCACCCCTCCACTTT	CASSRTGTTSPLHF
NA	TRBV5-1	TRBJ1-2	NA	TGCGCCAGCAGTCCCTTGACAGGTTATTATGGCTACACCTTC	CASSPLTGYYGYTF
NA	TRBV10-3	TRBJ2-7	NA	TGTGCCAGCAGCTTAGTGGAGGGGAGGCCCGAGCAGTACTTC	CASSLVEGRPEQYF
NA	TRBV7-8	TRBJ1-5	many	TGTGCCAGCAGCCCCCGGCGGTCCCACATGCATTTT	CASSPRRSHMHF
NA	TRBV6-5	TRBJ2-7	NA	TGTGCCAGCAGAACTGGACAGTCCTTAGGCTACGAGCAGTACTTC	CASRTGQSLGYEQYF
NA	TRBV14	TRBJ1-1	NA	TGTGCCAGCAGCCAAGTAAAAAGCACTGAAGCTTTCTTT	CASSQVKSTEAFF
TRBD2	TRBV20-1	TRBJ2-5	few	TGCAGTGCTGGGGGGGGGGACGGGACTAGCGGATTGGAGACCCAGTACTTC	CSAGGGDGTSGLETQYF
TRBD1	TRBV10-3	TRBJ2-5	NA	TGTGCCAGCAGTGAGGGAACAGGGGTGGAGACCCAGTACTTC	CASSEGTGVETQYF
NA	TRBV2	TRBJ1-5	many	TGTGCCAGCAGTGAGGGGGCCGGCTCCAATCAGCCCCAGCATTTT	CASSEGAGSNQPQHF
NA	TRBV29-1	TRBJ1-2	many	TGCAGCGTCGGGAGCCCTGATGGCTACACCTTC	CSVGSPDGYTF
TRBD1	TRBV2	TRBJ2-5	NA	TGTGCCAGCAGTGATTCAGGGACAGGGTGGGAGACCCAGTACTTC	CASSDSGTGWETQYF
NA	TRBV7-2	TRBJ2-7	many	TGTGCCAGCAGCTGGGGACTTTCCTACGAGCAGTACTTC	CASSWGLSYEQYF
NA	TRBV9	TRBJ1-2	NA	TGTGCCAGCAGACCACCAGGGCCGATGGCTGGCTACACCTTC	CASRPPGPMAGYTF
NA	TRBV20-1	TRBJ1-5	NA	TGCAGTGCTAGGCTTGGGTCCAGCAATCAGCCCCAGCATTTT	CSARLGSSNQPQHF
TRBD1	TRBV20-1	TRBJ1-1	few	TGCAGTGCAGGACAGGGGACGAGTGATACTGAAGCTTTCTTT	CSAGQGTSDTEAFF
NA	TRBV11-1	TRBJ2-7	few	TGTGCCAGCAGCGCCGACAGGTTAGGGTCCTACGAGCAGTACTTC	CASSADRLGSYEQYF
TRBD1	TRBV5-1	TRBJ2-5	few	TGCGCCAGCAGCAAACCGGGACAGCAAGAGACCCAGTACTTC	CASSKPGQQETQYF
NA	TRBV7-9	TRBJ1-2	NA	TGTGCCAGCAGCTCCCGGGACTCGGGCCGATTTAACTATGGCTACACCTTC	CASSSRDSGRFNYGYTF
NA	TRBV14	TRBJ1-6	many	TGTGCCAGCAGCCACCGGGGCGGACCCCTCCACTTT	CASSHRGGPLHF
NA	TRBV12-3/TRBV12-4	TRBJ1-5	many	TGTGCCAGCAGCTTGGGGGGGTTCAATCAGCCCCAGCATTTT	CASSLGGFNQPQHF
TRBD1	TRBV24-1	TRBJ1-1	few	TGTGCCACCAGTGAAAATAGACAGGGGACTGAAGCTTTCTTT	CATSENRQGTEAFF
TRBD1	TRBV19	TRBJ1-5	NA	TGTGCCAGTAGGAGGGGGCCGCTCAATCAGCCCCAGCATTTT	CASRRGPLNQPQHF